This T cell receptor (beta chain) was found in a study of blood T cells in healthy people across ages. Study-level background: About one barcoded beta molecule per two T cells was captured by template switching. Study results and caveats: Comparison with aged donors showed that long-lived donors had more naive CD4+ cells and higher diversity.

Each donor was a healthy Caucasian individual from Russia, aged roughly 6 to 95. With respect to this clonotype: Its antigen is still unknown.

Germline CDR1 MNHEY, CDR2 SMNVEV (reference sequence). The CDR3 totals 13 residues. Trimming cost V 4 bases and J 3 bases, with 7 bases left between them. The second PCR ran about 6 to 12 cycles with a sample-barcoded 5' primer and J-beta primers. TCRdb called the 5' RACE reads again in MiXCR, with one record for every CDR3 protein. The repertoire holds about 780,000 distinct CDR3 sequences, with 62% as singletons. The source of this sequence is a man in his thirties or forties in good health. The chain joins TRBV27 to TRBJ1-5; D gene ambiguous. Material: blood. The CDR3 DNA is TGTGCCAGCAGTTCCCGGCCCAATCAGCCCCAGCATTTT. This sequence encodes CASSSRPNQPQHF.